Each of the 22 T cell receptor beta chains below was sequenced from the same sample in a study of PD-1 blockade in classical Hodgkin lymphoma. TCRdb keeps only in-frame clones here, not all; method: immunoSEQ multiplex PCR. The data contain roughly 20,000 clones, approximately 90% of them seen just once; the ten biggest clones take up 6.5% to 8%. Noted time point: newly diagnosed, previously untreated cHL patient sample. Isolated CD8+ T cells were derived from thawed PBMCs through magnetic negative selection. The sample taken for sequencing was CD8+ T cells from blood. The receptors originated from a human donor with classical Hodgkin lymphoma.

The chain joins TRBV10-3 to TRBJ2-7; D may match TRBD1 or TRBD2 (6 bases each). The length of the CDR3 is 11 residues. Trimming took 11 bases from V and 5 from J, leaving 13 bases between them. Germline V gene sequence: CDR1 ENHRY, CDR2 SYGVKD. This CDR3 is CAPPGEDEQYF. In nucleotides, the CDR3 is TGTGCCCCCCCAGGGGAGGACGAGCAGTACTTC.

This chain links TRBV27 with TRBJ2-3; 7 nucleotides agree with TRBD1. This CDR3 contains 10 residues. CDR1 is MNHEY, CDR2 SMNVEV, per germline (reference sequence). Trimming took 10 bases from V and 6 from J; bases not matched to a gene: 1. The CDR3 reads CATRGDTQYF. DNA for the CDR3: TGTGCCACCAGGGGGGATACGCAGTATTTT.

The V call is TRBV19, the J call TRBJ2-5; 8 nucleotides align to TRBD2. The J call is doubtful: the DNA matches TRBJ2-7 better. CDR3 length: 14 residues. CDR1 and CDR2 from the germline V gene are LNHDA and SQIVND (reference sequence). DNA of the CDR3: TGTGCCAGTAGTATAGCTAGCGGGTCCTACGAGCAGTACTTC. It codes for CASSIASGSYEQYF.

V is TRBV7-9 and J is TRBJ1-3; D gene ambiguous. In germline, CDR1 is SEHNR, CDR2 FQNEAQ (reference sequence). This CDR3 has 12 residues. The V end lost 3 bases, the J end lost 8 bases, and 8 bases lay between the germline ends. CDR3 DNA: TGTGCCAGCAGCTTGGGTTCCGACACCATATATTTT. Its protein is CASSLGSDTIYF.

V usage is TRBV14 and J usage is TRBJ2-3, with 9 bases lining up with TRBD1. This CDR3 region has 19 residues. From germline, CDR1 is SGHDN and CDR2 FVKESK. J was trimmed by 3 bases and V by 0 bases; bases with no gene match: 13. The CDR3 coding sequence is TGTGCCAGCAGCCAAGACCAAGGGCCCGGGACAGGGCCTACAGATACGCAGTATTTT. Translating gives CASSQDQGPGTGPTDTQYF.

CDR3 DNA: TGTGCCAGCAGTTACTCGGGGTCCCTTAGCAATCAGCCCCAGCATTTT. Translating it yields CASSYSGSLSNQPQHF. The rearrangement uses TRBV6-5 and TRBJ1-5; D ambiguous. Germline V gene data show CDR1 as MNHEY and CDR2 as SVGAGI. This CDR3 contains 16 residues. V was cut by 0 bases and J by 0 bases, with 9 bases left in between.

The rearrangement uses TRBV5-6 and TRBJ2-3; no reliable D call. CDR3 size: 15 residues. Trimming removed 0 bases from V and 0 bases from J, with 8 bases in between. Germline CDR1 SGHDT, CDR2 YYEEEE. The DNA for the CDR3 is TGTGCCAGCAGCTTGGGTGGGTGGAGCACAGATACGCAGTATTTT. Translation gives CASSLGGWSTDTQYF.

The chain recombines TRBV5-4 with TRBJ2-7; the D gene is possibly TRBD2 (6 bases). From germline, CDR1 is SGHNT and CDR2 YYREEE (reference sequence). Trimming took off 2 bases at V and 2 bases at J, with 8 bases between the two ends. The CDR3 loop spans 13 amino acids. CDR3 in amino acids: CASSLPGAYEQYF. CDR3 DNA: TGTGCCAGCAGCTTACCGGGGGCCTACGAGCAGTACTTC.

The V and J genes are TRBV7-9 and TRBJ1-2; 7 bases match TRBD1. Unmatched junction bases numbered 4, after V lost 1 base and J lost 2 bases. CDR3 length: 15 amino acids. Germline loops: CDR1 SEHNR, CDR2 FQNEAQ (reference sequence). CDR3 sequence reads: CASSLGDRVNYGYTF. CDR3 bases: TGTGCCAGCAGCTTAGGCGACAGGGTAAACTATGGCTACACCTTC.

The J gene is TRBJ2-1, the V gene TRBV4-3, with D perhaps matching TRBD2 (6 bases). The CDR3 runs to 15 residues. V was clipped by 4 bases and J by 4 bases, with 14 bases between them. Germline V CDR1 and CDR2: LGHNA, YSLEER. DNA for the CDR3: TGCGCCAGCAGCCCAAGCGGGCTCCGGTACAATGAGCAGTTCTTC. Protein product: CASSPSGLRYNEQFF.

CDR3 region: CASSLDASAPQETQYF. The CDR3 region has the DNA TGTGCCAGCAGCTTAGATGCATCCGCCCCCCAAGAGACCCAGTACTTC. This chain links TRBV11-3 with TRBJ2-5, with unresolved D. The CDR3 consists of 16 residues. Deletions cut 0 bases from V and 1 base from J, with 12 bases between. The V gene's germline CDR1 is SGHNT and CDR2 YENEEA. The whole variable domain, filled in from reference TRBV11-3 and TRBJ2-5, reads EAGVVQSPRYKIIEKKQPVAFWCNPISGHNTLYWYLQNLGQGPELLIRYENEEAVDDSQLPKDRFSAERLKGVDSTLKIQPAELGDSAVYLCASSLDASAPQETQYFGPGTRLLVL.

This chain connects TRBV6-1 to TRBJ2-1; 10 positions match TRBD1. Germline CDR1 MNHNS, CDR2 SASEGT. V shed 4 bases, J shed 4 bases, and the junction held 4 bases outside the gene matches. The CDR3 contains 15 residues. The DNA of the CDR3 is TGTGCCAGCAGTGGCGGGACAGGGGTGTACAATGAGCAGTTCTTC. This gives the protein CASSGGTGVYNEQFF.

By share of the sample, this clone is medium-sized (0.01 to 0.1%). This chain joins TRBV7-9 and TRBJ2-2; TRBD2 is a possible D gene (6 bases). The CDR3 spans 14 residues. Trimming stripped 4 bases from V and 3 bases from J, with 9 bases between. The V gene's germline CDR1 is SEHNR and CDR2 FQNEAQ (reference sequence). CDR3 bases: TGTGCCAGCAGCTCGTGGGAGGACACCGGGGAGCTGTTTTTT. This codes for CASSSWEDTGELFF. The complete variable domain, with remaining parts taken from reference TRBV7-9 and TRBJ2-2, reads DTGVSQNPRHKITKRGQNVTFRCDPISEHNRLYWYRQTLGQGPEFLTYFQNEAQLEKSRLLSDRFSAERPKGSFSTLEIQRTEQGDSAMYLCASSSWEDTGELFFGEGSRLTVL.

The chain employs TRBV16 and TRBJ2-7; 9 bases are shared with TRBD1. The CDR3 is 15 residues long. Germline-derived CDR1 and CDR2 are KGHSY and FQNENV. V shed 4 bases, J shed 5 bases, and the junction held 9 bases outside the gene matches. DNA of the CDR3: TGTGCCAGCAGCCTATTCCGGGACAGGGTCCACGAGCAGTACTTC. Translating it yields CASSLFRDRVHEQYF.

The CDR3 nucleotides read TGTGCCAGCAGCTCGCCAGGCTTCTCTGGAAACACCATATATTTT. Translating gives CASSSPGFSGNTIYF. This rearrangement joins TRBV5-6 to TRBJ1-3; unclear D gene. CDR1 and CDR2 from the germline V gene are SGHDT and YYEEEE. V shed 3 bases and J shed 0 bases, with 10 bases lying between them. CDR3 size: 15 residues.

The rearrangement links TRBV4-3 to TRBJ2-1, with D maybe TRBD2 (6 bases). The CDR3 is 17 residues long. The V gene's germline CDR1 is LGHNA and CDR2 YSLEER. Trimming left V 0 bases short and J 3 bases short, with 15 bases between. Here the CDR3 DNA reads TGCGCCAGCAGCCAAGACGTGTACGGGACTGTCTACAATGAGCAGTTCTTC. Translating it yields CASSQDVYGTVYNEQFF.

This sequence joins TRBV27 and TRBJ2-5, with D possibly being TRBD1 or TRBD2 (5 bases each). Trimming left V 6 bases short and J 0 bases short, with 11 bases between. Germline CDR1 MNHEY, CDR2 SMNVEV (reference sequence). The CDR3 sequence is 14 residues long. In DNA, the CDR3 is TGTGCCAGCAGGCACGGGACGAACCAAGAGACCCAGTACTTC. Its protein is CASRHGTNQETQYF.

The chain uses TRBV19 and TRBJ2-7; tentatively, D is TRBD1 (5 bases). The CDR3 length is 12 residues. Trimming cost V 5 bases and J 4 bases, with 9 bases left between them. Germline values: CDR1 LNHDA, CDR2 SQIVND (reference sequence). The CDR3 is CASSDRAYEQYF. In DNA, the CDR3 is TGTGCCAGTAGTGACAGAGCTTACGAGCAGTACTTC.

The rearrangement uses TRBV19 and TRBJ1-1, with TRBD1 as a possible D gene (5 bases). CDR1 and CDR2 (germline): LNHDA, SQIVND (reference sequence). Between the trimmed V and J ends, which lost 7 bases and 1 base, there was a span of 7 bases. This CDR3 comprises 12 residues. This CDR3 is CASNQGNTEAFF. The DNA for the CDR3 is TGTGCCAGTAACCAGGGGAACACTGAAGCTTTCTTT. Full variable domain (missing parts from reference TRBV19 and TRBJ1-1): DGGITQSPKYLFRKEGQNVTLSCEQNLNHDAMYWYRQDPGQGLRLIYYSQIVNDFQKGDIAEGYSVSREKKESFPLTVTSAQKNPTAFYLCASNQGNTEAFFGQGTRLTVV.

This chain joins TRBV11-2 and TRBJ1-5, with no clear D. Germline CDR1 and CDR2: SGHAT and FQNNGV. The CDR3 spans 15 residues. The V and J ends lost 5 bases and 0 bases respectively, with 11 bases between them. CDR3 nucleotide sequence: TGTGCCAGCAGCCTGAACAGCGATAGCAATCAGCCCCAGCATTTT. It specifies CASSLNSDSNQPQHF.

The V call is TRBV4-1, the J call TRBJ1-4; no firm D call. Deletions cut 0 bases from V and 7 bases from J, with 15 bases between. Germline V gene data show CDR1 as MGHRA and CDR2 as YSYEKL. The CDR3 runs to 16 residues. The CDR3 sequence is CASSQDLGVSIEKLFF. The CDR3, as DNA: TGCGCCAGCAGCCAAGATCTCGGGGTATCGATTGAAAAACTGTTTTTT.

The rearrangement links TRBV7-2 to TRBJ2-3; 7 positions match TRBD1. V lost 3 bases and J lost 5; bases outside the gene matches: 8. The germline gives CDR1 SGHTA, CDR2 FQGNSA. The CDR3 runs 15 residues. CDR3 region: CASSLTGFNGDTQYF. CDR3 sequence (DNA): TGTGCCAGCAGCTTGACAGGGTTTAATGGAGATACGCAGTATTTT.